This T cell receptor (beta chain) was captured in a study of beta chain features in type 1 diabetes. About the research overall: Healthy donors and patients showed comparable age, gender and cell yields. The study, taken as a whole, reports: Cells expressing TCR highly could be over-represented by cDNA sequencing. Moderate but significant shortening of TCRB CDR3s was recorded in all four CD4+ subsets from Type 1 diabetes patients. Junctions at VDJ sites from type 1 diabetes patients had fewer insertions and more deletions. The study found that naive, central memory and Treg TCRB repertoires appeared more similar in patients than in healthy donors.

Isolated RNA was reverse transcribed in full, so expressed TCRB transcripts were sequenced. Data came from immunoSEQ multiplex PCR; TCRdb stores just in-frame clones and leaves some out. The sample yields more than 200,000 clones, approximately 16% seen once. Regarding this clone: Its specificity is unknown.

This CDR3 contains 17 residues. The V end lost 3 bases, the J end lost 0 bases, and 12 bases lay between the germline ends. Germline loops: CDR1 SNHLY, CDR2 FYNNEI. This sequence joins TRBV2 and TRBJ2-6, with D uncertain. Sequencing used naive CD4+ T cells from blood. This sequence was found in a man under 40 with type 1 diabetes. The CDR3 protein is CASSEWQLSSGANVLTF. In nucleotides, the CDR3 is TGTGCCAGCAGTGAGTGGCAGCTTAGCTCTGGGGCCAACGTCCTGACTTTC.